Given below is one T cell receptor (beta chain) in context. Germline-derived CDR1 and CDR2 are MNHEY and SVGAGI. Losses at the gene ends were 6 bases for V and 8 bases for J; bases not matched to a gene: 10. The length of the CDR3 is 14 residues. Original analysis: Using reference gene primer amplification, nucleated cell counts were estimated. The repertoire was sequenced with immunoSEQ multiplex PCR; TCRdb's copy has only in-frame clones and lacks some. V, J and clone size were drawn from that table, and D and trimming were deduced from the DNA. Here the sample spans under 55,000 clones, around 79% being singletons. The data originate from a study of blood T cell repertoires in COVID-19. About the research overall: PBMCs, B-cell-depleted T cells, or T cells provided the cDNA or gDNA that made up the material.

This TCR was sampled from an older man with acute or convalescent COVID-19. The J gene is TRBJ1-1, the V gene TRBV6-5; TRBD1 matches at 9 bases. Sequencing was carried out using peripheral blood. The chain's CDR3 is CASRATGGRPEAFF. In DNA, the CDR3 is TGTGCCAGCAGGGCCACAGGGGGCAGACCCGAAGCTTTCTTT.